This T cell receptor (beta chain) was documented in a study of T-cell reconstitution after alpha-beta-depleted transplantation in children. Germline V gene sequence: CDR1 SEHNR, CDR2 FQNEAQ (reference sequence). The CDR3 is made up of 12 amino acids. Between the trimmed V and J ends, which lost 5 bases and 4 bases, there was a span of 9 bases. TCRbeta library preparation incorporated unique molecular identifiers. TCRdb reprocessed the PCR reads with MiXCR, giving one entry per CDR3 protein. The sample has roughly 350,000 distinct CDR3 sequences; about a tenth are singletons. This clonotype was picked up a small number of times.

The sequencing here drew on PBMCs from the stem cell graft donor, taken from the stem cell graft. V gene TRBV7-9 combines with J gene TRBJ2-7, with D uncertain. The TCR originated in a human donor who donated a stem cell graft to a child with acute lymphoblastic leukemia. The CDR3 reads CASSPTDYEQYF. In nucleotides, the CDR3 is TGTGCCAGCAGCCCGACCGATTACGAGCAGTACTTC.